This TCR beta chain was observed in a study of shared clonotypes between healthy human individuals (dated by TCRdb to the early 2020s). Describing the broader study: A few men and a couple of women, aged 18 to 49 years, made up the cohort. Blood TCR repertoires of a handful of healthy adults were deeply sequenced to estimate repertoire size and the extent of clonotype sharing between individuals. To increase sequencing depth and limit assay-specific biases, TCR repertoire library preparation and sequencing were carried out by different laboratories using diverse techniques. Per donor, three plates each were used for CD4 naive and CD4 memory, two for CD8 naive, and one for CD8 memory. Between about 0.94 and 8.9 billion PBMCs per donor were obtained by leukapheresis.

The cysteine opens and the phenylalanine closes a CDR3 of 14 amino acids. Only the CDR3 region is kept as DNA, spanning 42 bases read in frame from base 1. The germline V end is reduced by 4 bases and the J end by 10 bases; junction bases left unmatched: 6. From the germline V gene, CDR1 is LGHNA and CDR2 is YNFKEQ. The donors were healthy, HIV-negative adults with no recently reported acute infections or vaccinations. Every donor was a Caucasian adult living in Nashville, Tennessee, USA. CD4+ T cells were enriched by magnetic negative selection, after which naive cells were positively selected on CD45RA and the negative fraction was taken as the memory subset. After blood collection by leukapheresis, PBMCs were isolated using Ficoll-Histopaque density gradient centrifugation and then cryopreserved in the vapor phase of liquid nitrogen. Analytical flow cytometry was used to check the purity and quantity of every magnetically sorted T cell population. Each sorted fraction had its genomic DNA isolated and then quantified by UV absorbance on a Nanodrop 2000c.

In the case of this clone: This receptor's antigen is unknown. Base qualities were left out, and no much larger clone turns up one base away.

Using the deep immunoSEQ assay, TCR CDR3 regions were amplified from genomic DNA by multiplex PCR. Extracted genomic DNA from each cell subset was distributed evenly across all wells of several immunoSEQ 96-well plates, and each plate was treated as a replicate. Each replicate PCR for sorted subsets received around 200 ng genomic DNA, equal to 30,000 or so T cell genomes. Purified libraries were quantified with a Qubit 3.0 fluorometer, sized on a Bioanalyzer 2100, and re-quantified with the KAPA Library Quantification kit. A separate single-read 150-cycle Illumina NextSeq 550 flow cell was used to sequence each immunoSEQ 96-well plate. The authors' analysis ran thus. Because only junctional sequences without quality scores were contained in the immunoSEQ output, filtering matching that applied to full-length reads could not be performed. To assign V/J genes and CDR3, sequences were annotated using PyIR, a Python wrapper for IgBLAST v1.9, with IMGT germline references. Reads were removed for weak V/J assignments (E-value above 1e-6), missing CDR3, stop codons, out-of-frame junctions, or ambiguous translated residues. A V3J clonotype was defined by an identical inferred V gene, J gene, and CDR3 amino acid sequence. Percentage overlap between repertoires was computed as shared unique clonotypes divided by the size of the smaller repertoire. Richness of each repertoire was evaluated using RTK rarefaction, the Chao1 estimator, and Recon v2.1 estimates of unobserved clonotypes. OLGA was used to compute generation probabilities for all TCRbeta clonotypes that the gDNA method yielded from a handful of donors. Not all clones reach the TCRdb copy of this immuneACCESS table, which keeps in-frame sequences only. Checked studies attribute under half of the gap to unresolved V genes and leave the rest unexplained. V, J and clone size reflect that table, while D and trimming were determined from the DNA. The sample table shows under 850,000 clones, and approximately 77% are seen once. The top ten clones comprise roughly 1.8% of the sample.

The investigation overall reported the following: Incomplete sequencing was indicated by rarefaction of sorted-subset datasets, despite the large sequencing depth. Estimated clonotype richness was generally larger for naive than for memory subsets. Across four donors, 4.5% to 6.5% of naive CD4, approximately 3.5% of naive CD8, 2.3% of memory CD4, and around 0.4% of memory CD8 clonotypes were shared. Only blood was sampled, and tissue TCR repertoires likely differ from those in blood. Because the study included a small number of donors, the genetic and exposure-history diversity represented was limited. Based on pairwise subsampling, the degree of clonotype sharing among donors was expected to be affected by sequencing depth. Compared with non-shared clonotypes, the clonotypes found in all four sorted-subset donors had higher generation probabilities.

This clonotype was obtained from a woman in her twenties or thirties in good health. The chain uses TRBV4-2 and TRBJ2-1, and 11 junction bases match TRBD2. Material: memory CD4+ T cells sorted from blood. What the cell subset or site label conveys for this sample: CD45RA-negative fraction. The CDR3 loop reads CASSPGLAGGEQFF. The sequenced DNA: TGTGCCAGCAGCCCAGGACTAGCGGGTGGGGAGCAGTTCTTC.